This T cell receptor beta chain was sequenced during a study of control samples from healthy donors and cancer patients. Comment on this clone: The junction departs from the called germline gene at one end, perhaps through a read error.

The CDR3 has 17 residues. The V gene's germline CDR1 is MDHEN and CDR2 SYDVKM. The repertoire was sequenced with immunoSEQ multiplex PCR; TCRdb's copy has only in-frame clones and lacks some. The data contain about 22,000 clones, about 83% of them singletons. The source is a man aged 55 to 70 with head and neck cancer. The sequencing sample was made of PBMCs. The chain links TRBV28 to TRBJ2-6, with 9 nucleotides matching TRBD1. The CDR3 DNA sequence: TGTGCCAGTAGTTCCGGACAGGGGTACTCTGGGGCCAACGTCCTGACTTTC. Translation gives CASSSGQGYSGANVLTF.